This T cell receptor (beta chain) is from a study of T-cell reconstitution after alpha-beta-depleted transplantation in children. For TCRbeta, the library was prepared with unique molecular identifiers. TCRdb reprocessed the PCR reads via MiXCR and lists one record per CDR3 protein. This repertoire shows about 230,000 distinct CDR3 sequences, about 8.8% found once; its top ten account for about 5.4%. The table lists this clonotype with many counts. CDR3 length equals 16 residues. V was pared by 3 bases and J by 0 bases, with 12 bases between. CDR1 and CDR2 from the germline V gene are SGHTA and FQGNSA.

The rearrangement uses TRBV7-2 and TRBJ1-5, with D uncertain. The material was PBMCs from the stem cell graft donor, obtained from the stem cell graft. The origin of this receptor is a human donor who donated a stem cell graft to a child with SCID. CDR3 in amino acids: CASSLGGVISNQPQHF. The CDR3, as DNA: TGTGCCAGCAGCTTGGGCGGAGTAATTAGCAATCAGCCCCAGCATTTT.